Below, 22 T cell receptor beta chains from the same sample are listed, as sequenced in a study of blood T cell repertoires in COVID-19. This table comes from immunoSEQ multiplex PCR, and its TCRdb copy is limited to in-frame clones, with some not included. The sample contains 80,000 to 90,000 clones, under 85% of which appear only once. Sequenced sample: peripheral blood. The origin of the receptors is a man between 65 and 79 years old with acute or convalescent COVID-19.

V gene TRBV5-6 combines with J gene TRBJ2-1; 10 bases align to TRBD2. Losses at the gene ends were 2 bases for V and 9 bases for J; bases not matched to a gene: 20. The CDR3 has 19 residues. CDR1 and CDR2 from the germline V gene are SGHDT and YYEEEE. Here the CDR3 reads CASSFVFDTSGVPRAEQFF. In DNA form, the CDR3 reads TGTGCCAGCAGCTTTGTTTTTGATACTAGCGGGGTCCCCCGGGCTGAGCAGTTCTTC.

This clone appeared many times. This rearrangement joins TRBV7-2 to TRBJ2-5, with 10 bases aligning to TRBD1. With V trimmed by 5 bases and J by 2 bases, 5 bases remained unmatched. The CDR3 covers 15 residues. Per the germline V gene, CDR1 is SGHTA and CDR2 is FQGNSA. This CDR3 reads CASSPDRGRQETQYF. The CDR3 bases are TGTGCCAGCAGCCCCGACAGGGGGCGGCAAGAGACCCAGTACTTC.

This clone was seen a few times. The gene calls are TRBV10-1 and TRBJ2-2; a weak D match, TRBD1 (6 bases). The germline V gene encodes CDR1 WNHNN and CDR2 SYGVQD (reference sequence). Trimming stripped 3 bases from V and 2 bases from J, with 7 bases between. This CDR3 has 14 residues. The CDR3 bases are TGCGCCAGCAGTGAAGGGGGAAACACCGGGGAGCTGTTTTTT. Translation gives CASSEGGNTGELFF.

The gene calls are TRBV27 and TRBJ2-3; 9 nucleotides match TRBD2. The germline V gene encodes CDR1 MNHEY and CDR2 SMNVEV (reference sequence). Unmatched junction bases numbered 11, after V lost 6 bases and J lost 4 bases. The CDR3 sequence is 16 residues long. The CDR3 bases are TGTGCCAGCAGCCCTCTAGCGGGGCGGCAGGCAGATACGCAGTATTTT. Protein sequence: CASSPLAGRQADTQYF.

Regarding this clone: Mismatch with germline at one junction end may stem from a read error. This chain connects TRBV6-4 to TRBJ2-7, with TRBD1 as a possible D gene (6 bases). From germline, CDR1 is MRHNA and CDR2 SNTAGT. The length of the CDR3 is 13 residues. The CDR3 coding sequence is TGTGCCAGCACATGTGACAGGCCGAGGGTTTGTAACTTC. Translated: CASTCDRPRVCNF.

This CDR3 is CASSLEGGTYNEQFF. Written as DNA, the CDR3 is TGTGCCAGCAGCCTTGAGGGTGGGACCTACAATGAGCAGTTCTTC. This sequence joins TRBV7-6 and TRBJ2-1, with TRBD2 as a possible D gene (5 bases). The CDR3 length is 15 residues. The V end was cut by 5 bases, the J end by 2 bases, with 13 bases between. Germline V gene data show CDR1 as SGHVS and CDR2 as FNYEAQ.

With regard to this clone: The sample carries other DNA sequences with the same CDR3. The chain couples TRBV11-2 to TRBJ2-7; the D gene is possibly TRBD1 (6 bases). The length of the CDR3 is 12 residues. The ends were cut back, 4 bases at V and 3 bases at J, with 7 bases in the middle. Germline V gene lookup returns CDR1 SGHAT and CDR2 FQNNGV. CDR3: CASSWTDYEQYF. The CDR3, as DNA: TGTGCCAGCAGCTGGACAGACTACGAGCAGTACTTC.

V gene TRBV3-1 (or the pseudogene TRBV3-2) combines with J gene TRBJ2-5; weak D call: TRBD2 (6 bases). Deletions cut 5 bases from V and 2 bases from J, with 18 bases between. CDR1 and CDR2 (germline): LGHDT, YNNKEL (reference sequence). This CDR3 is 16 amino acids long. The CDR3 spells CASSTSDWGEQETQYF. The CDR3 DNA reads TGTGCCAGCAGCACAAGTGACTGGGGGGAGCAAGAGACCCAGTACTTC.

The chain has TRBV5-1 and TRBJ2-2, with TRBD2 matching over 9 bases. Losses at the gene ends were 4 bases for V and 1 base for J; bases not matched to a gene: 5. Per the germline V gene, CDR1 is SGHRS and CDR2 is YFSETQ. CDR3 length: 16 amino acids. The DNA for the CDR3 is TGCGCCAGCAGCCTCGTTAGCGGGGGGAACACCGGGGAGCTGTTTTTT. It encodes CASSLVSGGNTGELFF.

This clone was detected a few times. The V and J genes are TRBV7-9 and TRBJ2-4; D uncertain. This CDR3 has 12 amino acids. The V gene lost 5 bases and the J gene lost 4 bases, with 6 bases spanning the gap. Germline V gene data show CDR1 as SEHNR and CDR2 as FQNEAQ (reference sequence). The CDR3 DNA is TGTGCCAGCAGCCCGTTAAAAAACATTCAGTACTTC. This sequence encodes CASSPLKNIQYF.

The chain carries TRBV7-9 and TRBJ2-7; weak D call: TRBD1 (6 bases). The germline V gene has CDR1 SEHNR and CDR2 FQNEAQ (reference sequence). V shed 5 bases and J shed 3 bases, with 14 bases lying between them. The CDR3 consists of 14 residues. The CDR3 spells CASSNDRNRYEQYF. The CDR3 DNA is TGTGCCAGCAGCAACGACAGGAATCGCTACGAGCAGTACTTC.

This clone is a singleton in its sample. This chain joins TRBV3-1 (or the pseudogene TRBV3-2) and TRBJ2-3; 12 nucleotides match TRBD2. The germline gives CDR1 LGHDT, CDR2 YNNKEL (reference sequence). There are 16 residues in the CDR3. Trimming at V came to 3 bases and at J to 6 bases, leaving 7 bases not matched to a gene. The CDR3 spells CASSHLLAGGMDTQYF. CDR3 in DNA: TGTGCCAGCAGCCATCTACTAGCGGGGGGAATGGATACGCAGTATTTT.

The V gene is TRBV28, the J gene TRBJ2-7, with a weak D call TRBD2 (6 bases). The V end was cut by 3 bases, the J end by 3 bases, with 9 bases between. Germline V lookup: CDR1 MDHEN, CDR2 SYDVKM. The CDR3 spans 13 residues. CDR3 amino acids: CASSLGGLYEQYV. The CDR3 nucleotides are TGTGCCAGCAGTTTGGGGGGACTCTACGAGCAGTACGTC.

The V gene is TRBV2, the J gene TRBJ2-1; 13 bases map to TRBD2. Germline V gives CDR1 SNHLY, CDR2 FYNNEI. The CDR3 totals 14 residues. The junction had 5 bases not matched to a gene; V was cut back by 9 bases and J by 6 bases. The CDR3 loop is CARGTSGGANEQFF. CDR3 coding DNA: TGTGCCAGGGGAACTAGCGGGGGGGCCAATGAGCAGTTCTTC. Complete variable domain (other parts from reference TRBV2 and TRBJ2-1): EPEVTQTPSHQVTQMGQEVILRCVPISNHLYFYWYRQILGQKVEFLVSFYNNEISEKSEIFDDQFSVERPDGSNFTLKIRSTKLEDSAMYFCARGTSGGANEQFFGPGTRLTVL.

This chain links TRBV19 with TRBJ1-2; D remains unclear. Deletions cut 4 bases from V and 7 bases from J, with 16 bases between. The CDR3 runs 14 residues. CDR1 and CDR2 (germline): LNHDA, SQIVND (reference sequence). CDR3: CASSKLGGVRGYTF. The CDR3 nucleotides read TGTGCCAGTAGTAAGCTGGGCGGGGTTCGTGGCTACACCTTC. Supplemented by reference TRBV19 and TRBJ1-2, the full variable domain reads DGGITQSPKYLFRKEGQNVTLSCEQNLNHDAMYWYRQDPGQGLRLIYYSQIVNDFQKGDIAEGYSVSREKKESFPLTVTSAQKNPTAFYLCASSKLGGVRGYTFGSGTRLTVV.

This rearrangement joins TRBV6-5 to TRBJ2-1, with a tentative D call TRBD1 (5 bases). CDR1 and CDR2 from the germline V gene are MNHEY and SVGAGI. This CDR3 comprises 15 residues. V dropped 2 bases and J dropped 2 bases, with 10 bases sitting between them. CDR3 nucleotides: TGTGCCAGCAGTTACGCAGGGAACCCCTACAATGAGCAGTTCTTC. Translating it yields CASSYAGNPYNEQFF.

Only a few counts were recorded for this clone. The chain combines TRBV28 with TRBJ1-2; D gene unclear. With 2 bases removed from V and 3 bases from J, the gap between germline ends came to 7 bases. The CDR3 extends over 13 amino acids. Germline V CDR1 and CDR2: MDHEN, SYDVKM. DNA of the CDR3: TGTGCCAGCAGTTTAGCAGGTTACTATGGCTACACCTTC. As protein: CASSLAGYYGYTF.

The chain combines TRBV5-1 with TRBJ2-2; TRBD2 aligns across 8 bases. CDR1 and CDR2 (germline): SGHRS, YFSETQ. The CDR3 is 17 amino acids. V shed 0 bases, J shed 1 base, and the junction held 5 bases outside the gene matches. Written as DNA, the CDR3 is TGCGCCAGCAGCTTGGAACCAGCGGGGGAGAACACCGGGGAGCTGTTTTTT. Its translation is CASSLEPAGENTGELFF.

The CDR3 is CASSMGDTSFGRNTEAFF. In DNA form, the CDR3 reads TGTGCCAGTAGTATGGGAGACACCTCCTTTGGGCGGAACACTGAAGCTTTCTTT. The V gene is TRBV19, the J gene TRBJ1-1; D unclear. From germline, CDR1 is LNHDA and CDR2 SQIVND (reference sequence). The CDR3 is 18 residues long. V lost 3 bases and J 1 base, leaving 21 bases between the germline ends. The full variable domain, its missing parts supplied by reference TRBV19 and TRBJ1-1, is DGGITQSPKYLFRKEGQNVTLSCEQNLNHDAMYWYRQDPGQGLRLIYYSQIVNDFQKGDIAEGYSVSREKKESFPLTVTSAQKNPTAFYLCASSMGDTSFGRNTEAFFGQGTRLTVV.

J is TRBJ1-3 and V is TRBV3-1 (or the pseudogene TRBV3-2), with no clear D. The length of the CDR3 is 16 residues. Germline V CDR1 and CDR2: LGHDT, YNNKEL (reference sequence). V lost 0 bases and J lost 0, with 9 bases in between. The CDR3 sequence: CASSQDITSSGNTIYF. The DNA for the CDR3 is TGTGCCAGCAGCCAAGATATAACAAGCTCTGGAAACACCATATATTTT.

This clone has more than one count but fewer than ten. The V and J genes are TRBV28 and TRBJ2-7, with a possible D match to TRBD1 (5 bases). Trimming took off 3 bases at V and 5 bases at J, with 29 bases between the two ends. The CDR3 length is 19 residues. Germline V gene lookup returns CDR1 MDHEN and CDR2 SYDVKM. The CDR3 DNA is TGTGCCAGCAGTTTGTCCCCCTGGGGAAGGGGAAGGCTAGGCAACGAGCAGTACGTC. Its protein product is CASSLSPWGRGRLGNEQYV.

This clone was found a few times. CDR3 sequence: CASRRLMNTEAFF. In DNA, the CDR3 is TGCGCCAGCAGAAGACTGATGAACACTGAAGCTTTCTTT. The chain has TRBV4-1 and TRBJ1-1; D gene uncertain. Germline values: CDR1 MGHRA, CDR2 YSYEKL. V lost 6 bases and J 0 bases, leaving 8 bases between the germline ends. This CDR3 contains 13 residues.